The subject of this entry is one T cell receptor (beta chain). Its antigen is not identified. Attached unique molecular identifiers marked individual cDNA molecules. TCRdb processed the 5' RACE reads anew with MiXCR; each CDR3 protein has one entry. The sample carries 70,000 to 85,000 distinct CDR3 sequences, around an eighth recorded once. This CDR3 region has 13 residues. V dropped 5 bases and J dropped 7 bases, with 15 bases sitting between them. CDR1 is SEHNR and CDR2 is FQNEAQ in the germline V gene (reference sequence). This specimen comes from a study of early T cells in non-severe SARS-CoV-2 infection. Overall study: It was bulk RNA from unsorted whole blood that was sequenced, and the chains were unpaired. Study-wide results and limits: Using VDJdb, the matching emphasized anti-spike CD8 responses while missing private and CD4 specificities.

The TCR originated in an adult who was a healthcare worker with PCR-confirmed SARS-CoV-2 infection or an uninfected control (not recorded which). Sequenced material: whole blood. The V call is TRBV7-9, the J call TRBJ2-7, with D perhaps assigned TRBD1 or TRBD2 (5 bases each). The CDR3 DNA sequence: TGTGCCAGCAGCGTAATAACAGAGGGGGAGCAGTACTTC. Its translation: CASSVITEGEQYF.